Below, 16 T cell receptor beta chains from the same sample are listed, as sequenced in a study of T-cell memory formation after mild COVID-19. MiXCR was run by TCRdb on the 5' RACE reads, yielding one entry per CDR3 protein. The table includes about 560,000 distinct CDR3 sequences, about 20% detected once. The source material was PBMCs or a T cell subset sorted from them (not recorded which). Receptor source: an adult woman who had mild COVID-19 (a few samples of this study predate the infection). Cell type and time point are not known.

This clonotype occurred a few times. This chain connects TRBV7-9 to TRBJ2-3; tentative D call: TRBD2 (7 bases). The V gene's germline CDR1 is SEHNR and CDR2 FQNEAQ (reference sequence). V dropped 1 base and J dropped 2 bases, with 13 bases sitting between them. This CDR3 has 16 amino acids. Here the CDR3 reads CASSLVAGANTDTQYF. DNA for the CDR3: TGTGCCAGCAGCTTAGTTGCGGGGGCCAACACAGATACGCAGTATTTT.

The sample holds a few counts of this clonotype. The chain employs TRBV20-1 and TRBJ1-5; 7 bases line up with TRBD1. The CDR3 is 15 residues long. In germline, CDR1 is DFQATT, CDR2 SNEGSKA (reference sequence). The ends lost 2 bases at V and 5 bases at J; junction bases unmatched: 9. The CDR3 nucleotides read TGCAGTGCTAGACCGACAGGGCTCGGTCATCAGCCCCAGCATTTT. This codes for CSARPTGLGHQPQHF.

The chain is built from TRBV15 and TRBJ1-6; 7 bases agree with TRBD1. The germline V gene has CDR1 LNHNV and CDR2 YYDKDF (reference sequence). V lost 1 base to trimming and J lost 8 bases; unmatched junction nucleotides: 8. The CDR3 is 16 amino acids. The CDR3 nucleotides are TGTGCCACCAGCAGAGTAGGGGGCGAAAGGGATTCACCCCTCCACTTT. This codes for CATSRVGGERDSPLHF.

CDR3 nucleotides: TGCGCCAGCAGCCAAGAACGGGTCTCCCACTATGGCTACACCTTC. It translates to CASSQERVSHYGYTF. V and J are TRBV4-1 and TRBJ1-2, with D uncertain. The CDR3 consists of 15 residues. Between the trimmed V and J ends, which lost 0 bases and 3 bases, there was a span of 11 bases. The germline V gene has CDR1 MGHRA and CDR2 YSYEKL.

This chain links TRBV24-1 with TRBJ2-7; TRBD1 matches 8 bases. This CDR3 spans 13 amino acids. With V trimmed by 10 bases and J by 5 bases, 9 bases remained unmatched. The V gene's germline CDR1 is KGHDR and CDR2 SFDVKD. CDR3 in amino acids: CATRQGASHEQYF. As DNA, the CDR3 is TGTGCCACTCGTCAGGGGGCTAGTCACGAGCAGTACTTC.

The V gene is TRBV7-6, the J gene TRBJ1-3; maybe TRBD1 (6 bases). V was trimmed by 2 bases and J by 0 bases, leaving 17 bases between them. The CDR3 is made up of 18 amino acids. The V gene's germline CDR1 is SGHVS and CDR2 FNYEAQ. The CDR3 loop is CASSLSSDSSSSGNTIYF. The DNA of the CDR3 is TGTGCCAGCAGCTTATCCTCGGACAGTTCAAGCTCTGGAAACACCATATATTTT.

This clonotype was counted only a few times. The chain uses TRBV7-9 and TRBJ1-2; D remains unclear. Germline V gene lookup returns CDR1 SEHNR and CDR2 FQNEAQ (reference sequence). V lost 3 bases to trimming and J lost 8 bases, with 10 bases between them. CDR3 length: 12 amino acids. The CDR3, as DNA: TGTGCCAGCAGCTTTTCCGGGGAAGGCTACACCTTC. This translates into CASSFSGEGYTF.

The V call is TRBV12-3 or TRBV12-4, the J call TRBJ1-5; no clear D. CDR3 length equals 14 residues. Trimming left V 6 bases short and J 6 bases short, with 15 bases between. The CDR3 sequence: CASRPFGGGQPQHF. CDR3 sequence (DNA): TGTGCCAGCAGACCTTTTGGTGGTGGTCAGCCCCAGCATTTT.

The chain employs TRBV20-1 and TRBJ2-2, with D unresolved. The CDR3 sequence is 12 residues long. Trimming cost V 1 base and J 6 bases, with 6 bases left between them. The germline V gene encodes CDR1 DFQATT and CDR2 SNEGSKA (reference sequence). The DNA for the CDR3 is TGCAGTGCTAGAGTTGCGGCCGGGGAGCTGTTTTTT. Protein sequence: CSARVAAGELFF.

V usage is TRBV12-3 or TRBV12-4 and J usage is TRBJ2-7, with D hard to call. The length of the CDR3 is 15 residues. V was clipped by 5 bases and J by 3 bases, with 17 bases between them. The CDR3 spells CASSHSSETYYEQYF. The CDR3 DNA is TGTGCCAGCAGTCACTCGAGCGAGACTTACTACGAGCAGTACTTC.

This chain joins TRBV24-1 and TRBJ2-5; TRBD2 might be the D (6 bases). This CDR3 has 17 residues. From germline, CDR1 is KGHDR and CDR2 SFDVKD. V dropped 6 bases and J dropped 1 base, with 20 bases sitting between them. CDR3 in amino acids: CATSSGSAVGAQETQYF. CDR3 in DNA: TGTGCCACCAGTAGCGGGTCGGCAGTTGGGGCCCAAGAGACCCAGTACTTC.

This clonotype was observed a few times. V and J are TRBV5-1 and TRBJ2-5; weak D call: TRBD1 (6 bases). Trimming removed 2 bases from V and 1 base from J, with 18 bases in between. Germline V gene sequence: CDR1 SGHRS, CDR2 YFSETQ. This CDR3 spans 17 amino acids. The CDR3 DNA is TGCGCCAGCAGCTTTCAAGGGACACCCTTAACCCAAGAGACCCAGTACTTC. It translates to CASSFQGTPLTQETQYF.

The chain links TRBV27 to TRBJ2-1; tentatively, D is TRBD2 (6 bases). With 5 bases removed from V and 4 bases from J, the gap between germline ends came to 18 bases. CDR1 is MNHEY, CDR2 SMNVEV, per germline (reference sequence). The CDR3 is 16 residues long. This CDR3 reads CASSPTLELAYNEQFF. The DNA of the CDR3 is TGTGCCAGCAGTCCAACCCTAGAACTAGCTTACAATGAGCAGTTCTTC.

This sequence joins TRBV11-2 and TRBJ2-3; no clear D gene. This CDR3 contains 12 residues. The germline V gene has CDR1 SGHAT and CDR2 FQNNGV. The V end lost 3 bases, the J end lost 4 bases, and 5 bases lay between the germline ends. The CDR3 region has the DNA TGTGCCAGCAGCTTCCTTTCAGATACGCAGTATTTT. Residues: CASSFLSDTQYF.

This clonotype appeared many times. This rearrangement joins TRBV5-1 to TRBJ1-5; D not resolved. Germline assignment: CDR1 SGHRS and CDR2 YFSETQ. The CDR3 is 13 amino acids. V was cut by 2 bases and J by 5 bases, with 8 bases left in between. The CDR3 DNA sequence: TGCGCCAGCAGCTTAAGCGTAGATCAGCCCCAGCATTTT. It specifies CASSLSVDQPQHF.

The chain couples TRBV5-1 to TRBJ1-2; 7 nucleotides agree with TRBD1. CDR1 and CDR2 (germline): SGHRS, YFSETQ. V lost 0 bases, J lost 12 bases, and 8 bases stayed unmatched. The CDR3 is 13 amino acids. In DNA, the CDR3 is TGCGCCAGCAGCTTGGGACAGGGTATGGAGAACACCTTC. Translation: CASSLGQGMENTF.